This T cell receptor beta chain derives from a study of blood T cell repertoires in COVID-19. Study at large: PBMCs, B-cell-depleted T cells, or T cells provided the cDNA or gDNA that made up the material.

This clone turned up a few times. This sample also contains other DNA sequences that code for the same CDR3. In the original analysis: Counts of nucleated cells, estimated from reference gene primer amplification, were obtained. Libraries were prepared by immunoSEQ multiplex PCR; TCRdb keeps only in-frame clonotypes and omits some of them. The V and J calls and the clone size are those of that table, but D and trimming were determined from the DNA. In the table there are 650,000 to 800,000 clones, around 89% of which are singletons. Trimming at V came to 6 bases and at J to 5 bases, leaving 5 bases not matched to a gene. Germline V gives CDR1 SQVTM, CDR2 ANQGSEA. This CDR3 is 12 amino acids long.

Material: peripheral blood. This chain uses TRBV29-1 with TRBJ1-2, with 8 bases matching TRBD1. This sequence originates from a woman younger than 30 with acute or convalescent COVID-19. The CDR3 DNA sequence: TGCAGCGTCGACAGGGGTAGTTATGGCTACACCTTC. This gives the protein CSVDRGSYGYTF.